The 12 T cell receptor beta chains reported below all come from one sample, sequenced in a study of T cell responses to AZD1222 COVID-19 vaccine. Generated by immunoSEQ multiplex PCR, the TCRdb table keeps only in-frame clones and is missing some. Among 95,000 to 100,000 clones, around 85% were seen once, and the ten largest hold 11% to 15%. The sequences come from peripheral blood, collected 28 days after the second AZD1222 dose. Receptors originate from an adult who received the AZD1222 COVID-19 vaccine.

The CDR3 sequence: CASSFAGGNEQYF. CDR3 nucleotide sequence: TGTGCCAGCAGCTTTGCAGGGGGTAACGAGCAGTACTTC. This chain joins TRBV11-3 and TRBJ2-7; 7 bases align to TRBD1. Germline V CDR1 and CDR2: SGHNT, YENEEA. This CDR3 comprises 13 residues. V shed 3 bases, J shed 5 bases, and the junction held 4 bases outside the gene matches.

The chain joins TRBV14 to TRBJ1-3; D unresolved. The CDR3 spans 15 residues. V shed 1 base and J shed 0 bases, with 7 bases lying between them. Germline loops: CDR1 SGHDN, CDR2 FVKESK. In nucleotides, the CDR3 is TGTGCCAGCAGCCAAGGGGCATACTCTGGAAACACCATATATTTT. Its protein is CASSQGAYSGNTIYF.

This chain's CDR3 is CATRGAAANEKLFF. CDR3 DNA: TGTGCCACCCGTGGGGCAGCGGCTAATGAAAAACTGTTTTTT. The chain couples TRBV19 to TRBJ1-4; D is perhaps TRBD1 (5 bases). Germline V gene sequence: CDR1 LNHDA, CDR2 SQIVND (reference sequence). The V and J ends lost 10 bases and 3 bases respectively, with 15 bases between them. This CDR3 contains 14 residues.

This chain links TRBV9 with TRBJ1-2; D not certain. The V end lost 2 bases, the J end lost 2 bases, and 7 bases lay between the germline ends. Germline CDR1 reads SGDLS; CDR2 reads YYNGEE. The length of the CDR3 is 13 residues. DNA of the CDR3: TGTGCCAGCAGCGTCGCCGGGAACTATGGCTACACCTTC. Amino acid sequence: CASSVAGNYGYTF.

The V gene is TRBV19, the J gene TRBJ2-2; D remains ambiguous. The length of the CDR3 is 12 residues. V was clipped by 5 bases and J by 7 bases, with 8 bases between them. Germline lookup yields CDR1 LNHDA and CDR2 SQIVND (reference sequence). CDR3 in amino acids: CASSPRVGELFF. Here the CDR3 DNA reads TGTGCCAGTAGTCCTAGGGTCGGGGAGCTGTTTTTT.

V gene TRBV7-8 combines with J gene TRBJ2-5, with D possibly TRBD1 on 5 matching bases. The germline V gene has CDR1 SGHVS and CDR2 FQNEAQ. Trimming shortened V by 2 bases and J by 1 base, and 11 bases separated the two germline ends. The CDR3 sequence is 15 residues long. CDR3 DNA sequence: TGTGCCAGCAGCTTACCCATGGGGCCCCAAGAGACCCAGTACTTC. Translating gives CASSLPMGPQETQYF.

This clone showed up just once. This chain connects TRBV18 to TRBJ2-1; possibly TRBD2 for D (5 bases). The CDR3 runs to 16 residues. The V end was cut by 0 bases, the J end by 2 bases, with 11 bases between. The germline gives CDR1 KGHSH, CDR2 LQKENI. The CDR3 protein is CASSPPNGETYNEQFF. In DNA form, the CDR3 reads TGTGCCAGCTCACCACCAAACGGGGAGACCTACAATGAGCAGTTCTTC.

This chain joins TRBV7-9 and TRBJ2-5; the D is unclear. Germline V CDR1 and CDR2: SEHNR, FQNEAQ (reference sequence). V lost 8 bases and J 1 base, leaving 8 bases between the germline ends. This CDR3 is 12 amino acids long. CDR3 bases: TGTGCCAGCGGTTACACCCAAGAGACCCAGTACTTC. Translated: CASGYTQETQYF.

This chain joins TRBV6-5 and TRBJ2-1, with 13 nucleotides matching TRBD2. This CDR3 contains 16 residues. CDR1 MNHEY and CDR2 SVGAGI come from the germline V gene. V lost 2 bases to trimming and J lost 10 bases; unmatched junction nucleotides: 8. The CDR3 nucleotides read TGTGCCAGCAGTTACCTCCCAACTAGCGGGAGGGCGGAGCAGTTCTTC. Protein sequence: CASSYLPTSGRAEQFF.

CDR3 region: CASSYWAGEGYTF. The DNA for the CDR3 is TGTGCCAGCAGTTACTGGGCAGGGGAGGGCTACACCTTC. The rearrangement links TRBV6-5 to TRBJ1-2; tentatively, D is TRBD1 (6 bases). Germline CDR1 reads MNHEY; CDR2 reads SVGAGI. V lost 1 base and J 8 bases, leaving 11 bases between the germline ends. This CDR3 spans 13 amino acids.

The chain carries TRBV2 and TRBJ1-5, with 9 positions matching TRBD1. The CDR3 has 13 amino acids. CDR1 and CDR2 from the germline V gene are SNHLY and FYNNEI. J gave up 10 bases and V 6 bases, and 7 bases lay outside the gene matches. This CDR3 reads CASRGQGIGPQHF. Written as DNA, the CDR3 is TGTGCCAGCAGAGGACAGGGGATAGGTCCCCAGCATTTT.

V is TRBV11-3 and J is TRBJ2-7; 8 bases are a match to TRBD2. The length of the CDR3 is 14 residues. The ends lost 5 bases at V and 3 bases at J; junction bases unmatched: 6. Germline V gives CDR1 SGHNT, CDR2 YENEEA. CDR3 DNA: TGTGCCAGCAGCCCAGACGGGAGGGACTACGAGCAGTACTTC. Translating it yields CASSPDGRDYEQYF. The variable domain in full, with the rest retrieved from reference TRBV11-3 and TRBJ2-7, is EAGVVQSPRYKIIEKKQPVAFWCNPISGHNTLYWYLQNLGQGPELLIRYENEEAVDDSQLPKDRFSAERLKGVDSTLKIQPAELGDSAVYLCASSPDGRDYEQYFGPGTRLTVT.